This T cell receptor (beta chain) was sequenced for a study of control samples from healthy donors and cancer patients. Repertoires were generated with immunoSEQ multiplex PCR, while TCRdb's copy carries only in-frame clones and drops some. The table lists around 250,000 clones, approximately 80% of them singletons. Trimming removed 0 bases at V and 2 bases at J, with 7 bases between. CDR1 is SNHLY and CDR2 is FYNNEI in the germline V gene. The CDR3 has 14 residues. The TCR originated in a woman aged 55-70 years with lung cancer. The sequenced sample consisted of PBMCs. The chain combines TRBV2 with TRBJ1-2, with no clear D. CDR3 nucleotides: TGTGCCAGCAGTGAAGCGCGGCAGAACTATGGCTACACCTTC. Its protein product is CASSEARQNYGYTF.